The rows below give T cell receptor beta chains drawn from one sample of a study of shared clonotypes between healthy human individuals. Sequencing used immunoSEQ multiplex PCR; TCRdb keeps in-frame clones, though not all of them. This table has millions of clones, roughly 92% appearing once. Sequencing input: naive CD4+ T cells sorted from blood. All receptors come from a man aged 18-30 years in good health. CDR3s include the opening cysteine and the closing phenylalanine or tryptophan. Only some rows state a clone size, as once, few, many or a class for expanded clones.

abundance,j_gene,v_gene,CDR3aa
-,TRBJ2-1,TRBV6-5,CASSFSGGAYNEQFF
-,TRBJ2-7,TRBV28,CASGTGGPYEQYF
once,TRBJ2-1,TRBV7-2,CASSLGGPGIYNEQFF
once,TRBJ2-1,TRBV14,CASSQIRDRGFNNEQFF
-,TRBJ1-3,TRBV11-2,CASSLHPGVNTIYF
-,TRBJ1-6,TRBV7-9,CASRGQGEYNSPLHF
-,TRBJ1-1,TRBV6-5,CASSPTGSPEAFF
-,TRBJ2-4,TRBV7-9,CASSPTGAKNIQYF
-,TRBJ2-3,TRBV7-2,CASSYPPDTQYF
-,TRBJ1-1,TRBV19,CASSIRGGVAEAFF
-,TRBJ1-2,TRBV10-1,CASSDDSRTNYGYTF
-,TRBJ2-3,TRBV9,CASSVRDPGTDTQYF
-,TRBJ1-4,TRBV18,CASSPMRDINEKLFF
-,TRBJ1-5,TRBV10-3,CAISGQGVNQPQHF
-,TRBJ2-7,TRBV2,CATRGGSYEQYF
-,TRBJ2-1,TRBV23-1,CARDARQEYSGNEQFF
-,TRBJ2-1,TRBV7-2,CASSPSGTSNEQFF
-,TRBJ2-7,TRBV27,CASSLGWEVPYEQYF
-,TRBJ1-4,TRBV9,CASSPALREKLFF
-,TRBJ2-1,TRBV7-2,CASSPRRWAGGQYEQFF
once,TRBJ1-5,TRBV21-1,CASSKWNTGGKSNQPQHF